This T cell receptor (beta chain) is from a study of shared clonotypes between healthy human individuals. The study's findings and limits: Compared with clonotypes that all four donors shared, non-shared clonotypes had lower generation probabilities. Generally, naive subsets came out with larger estimated richness than memory subsets.

CDR1 and CDR2 from the germline V gene are SGHVS and FNYEAQ. J lost 8 bases, V lost 5 bases, and 10 bases had no gene match. The CDR3 loop spans 15 amino acids. Clones were sequenced by immunoSEQ multiplex PCR, and TCRdb holds only the in-frame ones, with some missing. Of 2 million to 3 million clones listed, more than 85% were seen once; the top ten hold roughly 0.36%. To note about this clone: Antigen unknown.

The rearrangement links TRBV7-6 to TRBJ1-2, with 11 nucleotides matching TRBD1. The sample consisted of naive CD4+ T cells from PBMCs. Subset given: CD45RA+ positively selected. The sequence derives from a man aged 18 to 30 in good health. Some clones in this sample may be carry-over from other donors' samples. The DNA of the CDR3 is TGTGCCAGCAGCAAGCCCGGACAGGGGGCGCGCGGCTACACCTTC. Protein: CASSKPGQGARGYTF.